This T cell receptor beta chain was captured by sequencing in a study of blood T cell repertoires in COVID-19. The overall study: COVID-19 samples, acute and convalescent, were from the United States, Italy and Spain. The analysed material was cDNA or gDNA that came from T cells, B-cell-depleted T cells, or PBMCs.

How the authors handled the data: Estimated nucleated cell counts came from reference gene primer amplification. Profiled with immunoSEQ multiplex PCR; TCRdb holds only in-frame clones, not every one. Clonal size and the V and J genes are those of that table, whereas D and trimming came from the DNA. The sample shows 40,000 to 60,000 clones, around 84% of them seen only once. This clonotype was obtained from an elderly man with active COVID-19. The sample consisted of peripheral blood.

The CDR3: CASSSSRAGVLGEQFF. In nucleotides, the CDR3 is TGTGCCAGCAGCAGCAGCCGAGCGGGAGTCTTGGGTGAGCAGTTCTTC. The genes are TRBV7-2 and TRBJ2-1; 8 nucleotides match TRBD2. Trimming took 5 bases from V and 9 from J; bases not matched to a gene: 15. CDR1 is SGHTA, CDR2 FQGNSA, per germline. There are 16 residues in the CDR3.